These 19 T cell receptor beta chains share one sample of origin, sequenced in a study of OX40 agonist ivuxolimab in advanced cancers. TCRdb's copy holds only in-frame clones and misses some; the assay was immunoSEQ multiplex PCR. This sample carries approximately 70,000 clones, about 84% of them seen once, and the ten largest clones take under 6.5%. The specimen was CD4+ or CD8+ T cells sorted from blood, collected in a trial of the OX40 agonist ivuxolimab. The origin of the receptors is an adult with an advanced solid tumor such as melanoma, head and neck, liver or kidney cancer.

The rearrangement joins TRBV7-8 to TRBJ1-5, with 9 bases fitting TRBD1. The trim removed 6 bases at V and 7 bases at J, leaving 7 bases unmatched. Germline V gene sequence: CDR1 SGHVS, CDR2 FQNEAQ. The CDR3 consists of 14 residues. The CDR3 loop is CASRTGGVGQPQHF. CDR3 nucleotides: TGTGCCAGCAGGACAGGGGGTGTGGGCCAGCCCCAGCATTTT.

V and J are TRBV10-3 and TRBJ1-5; 7 bases map to TRBD1. The CDR3 is made up of 14 amino acids. Unmatched junction bases numbered 7, after V lost 7 bases and J lost 4 bases. The germline gives CDR1 ENHRY, CDR2 SYGVKD. In nucleotides, the CDR3 is TGTGCCATCAACCGACAGGGTTTGAATCAGCCCCAGCATTTT. It codes for CAINRQGLNQPQHF.

The chain joins TRBV5-4 to TRBJ2-5, with D uncertain. This CDR3 is built from 12 residues. In germline, CDR1 is SGHNT, CDR2 YYREEE (reference sequence). Trimming cost V 2 bases and J 5 bases, with 7 bases left between them. CDR3 DNA sequence: TGTGCCAGCAGCTTCTGGCAGGAGACCCAGTACTTC. Translating gives CASSFWQETQYF.

This rearrangement joins TRBV27 to TRBJ2-1; 8 positions match TRBD1. The CDR3 contains 15 residues. V shed 5 bases, J shed 6 bases, and the junction held 9 bases outside the gene matches. CDR1 is MNHEY, CDR2 SMNVEV, per germline (reference sequence). CDR3 nucleotide sequence: TGTGCCAGCAGTCTTCAGGACAGGGTGAGCAATGAGCAGTTCTTC. This codes for CASSLQDRVSNEQFF.

V gene TRBV15 combines with J gene TRBJ1-5; TRBD1 is a possible D gene (5 bases). The length of the CDR3 is 16 residues. V was trimmed by 0 bases and J by 2 bases, leaving 11 bases between them. Germline V gene data show CDR1 as LNHNV and CDR2 as YYDKDF (reference sequence). CDR3 in amino acids: CATSRDLGAGNQPQHF. CDR3 DNA: TGTGCCACCAGCAGAGATCTCGGGGCTGGCAATCAGCCCCAGCATTTT.

This rearrangement joins TRBV5-1 to TRBJ2-3; TRBD1 matches at 7 bases. J was trimmed by 6 bases and V by 2 bases; bases with no gene match: 3. This CDR3 contains 13 residues. The V gene's germline CDR1 is SGHRS and CDR2 YFSETQ. The CDR3 DNA follows: TGCGCCAGCAGCTTAGACAGGGATGATACGCAGTATTTT. Translated, it gives CASSLDRDDTQYF.

The chain combines TRBV18 with TRBJ1-4; D is uncertain. V was trimmed by 3 bases and J by 7 bases, leaving 12 bases between them. Germline CDR1 and CDR2: KGHSH and LQKENI. This CDR3 has 14 residues. The CDR3 sequence is CASSPRNGVEKLFF. The DNA for the CDR3 is TGTGCCAGCTCACCCAGGAACGGAGTTGAAAAACTGTTTTTT.

The rearrangement uses TRBV7-2 and TRBJ2-5; 7 nucleotides align to TRBD2. The CDR3 consists of 14 residues. J gave up 3 bases and V 2 bases, and 3 bases lay outside the gene matches. Germline CDR1 is SGHTA and CDR2 is FQGNSA. DNA of the CDR3: TGTGCCAGCAGCTTATGGGGGGGGAAAGAGACCCAGTACTTC. Translated: CASSLWGGKETQYF.

CDR3 protein: CASSTGTDYGYTF. The CDR3 DNA sequence: TGTGCCAGCAGCACTGGGACAGACTATGGCTACACCTTC. This chain links TRBV7-3 with TRBJ1-2, with 7 bases aligning to TRBD1. The length of the CDR3 is 13 residues. V dropped 5 bases and J dropped 3; count of bases not matched to a gene: 3. The germline gives CDR1 SGHTA, CDR2 FQGTGA.

The rearrangement joins TRBV2 to TRBJ2-5; weak D call: TRBD1 (8 bases). The germline V gene has CDR1 SNHLY and CDR2 FYNNEI. Trimming took 7 bases from V and 5 from J, leaving 17 bases between them. The CDR3 is 14 amino acids. This chain's CDR3 is CASTGGNRGETQYF. The CDR3 bases are TGTGCCAGCACGGGGGGCAACAGGGGGGAGACCCAGTACTTC.

The gene calls are TRBV29-1 and TRBJ1-1, with a weak D call TRBD1 (5 bases). The CDR3 totals 15 residues. With 4 bases removed from V and 1 base from J, the gap between germline ends came to 16 bases. Germline CDR1 SQVTM, CDR2 ANQGSEA. The CDR3 loop is CSVVRQGRGNTEAFF. The CDR3 DNA reads as TGCAGCGTTGTTAGGCAGGGCCGGGGGAACACTGAAGCTTTCTTT.

This clone was seen more than once but under ten times. The chain couples TRBV27 to TRBJ1-2, with 8 bases fitting TRBD1. This CDR3 has 13 amino acids. Germline CDR1 and CDR2: MNHEY and SMNVEV (reference sequence). V was clipped by 4 bases and J by 8 bases; unmatched bases: 6. Here the CDR3 reads CASSSGGADGYTF. CDR3 coding DNA: TGTGCCAGCAGTTCAGGGGGCGCCGACGGCTACACCTTC.

The J gene is TRBJ2-7, the V gene TRBV6-5, with 9 bases matching TRBD1. CDR1 is MNHEY and CDR2 is SVGAGI in the germline V gene. This CDR3 is 14 amino acids long. With 6 bases clipped from V and 2 bases from J, the junction kept 5 bases outside the gene matches. The CDR3 sequence: CASSWGQGAYEQYF. CDR3 DNA: TGTGCCAGCAGCTGGGGACAGGGAGCCTACGAGCAGTACTTC.

V usage is TRBV7-9 and J usage is TRBJ1-2, with TRBD1 as a possible D gene (5 bases). The germline CDR1 and CDR2 sequences are SEHNR and FQNEAQ (reference sequence). Trimming left V 1 base short and J 2 bases short, with 14 bases between. CDR3 length: 16 amino acids. The CDR3 DNA is TGTGCCAGCAGCTTAGAGGGACGGACTGTCAACTATGGCTACACCTTC. Its translation: CASSLEGRTVNYGYTF.

This clone occurred a few times. The V gene is TRBV7-2, the J gene TRBJ1-3; 10 nucleotides agree with TRBD1. With 1 base clipped from V and 4 bases from J, the junction kept 7 bases outside the gene matches. There are 17 residues in the CDR3. Germline-derived CDR1 and CDR2 are SGHTA and FQGNSA. In DNA, the CDR3 is TGTGCCAGCAGCTTAGGAGGACAGGGGGTCGGGGGAAACACCATATATTTT. This encodes CASSLGGQGVGGNTIYF.

This chain uses TRBV29-1 with TRBJ1-6, with 8 bases identical to TRBD1. The ends lost 6 bases at V and 5 bases at J; junction bases unmatched: 9. CDR1 is SQVTM, CDR2 ANQGSEA, per germline. There are 15 residues in the CDR3. CDR3 sequence reads: CSVRVSGGNNSPLHF. CDR3 in DNA: TGCAGCGTAAGGGTTTCAGGGGGCAATAATTCACCCCTCCACTTT.

V and J are TRBV7-2 and TRBJ1-2; D is possibly TRBD1 (5 bases). Trimming removed 5 bases at V and 5 bases at J, with 18 bases between. The CDR3 consists of 15 residues. Germline-derived CDR1 and CDR2 are SGHTA and FQGNSA. The CDR3 sequence is CASSPGRPVLYGYTF. CDR3 nucleotide sequence: TGTGCCAGCAGCCCGGGACGGCCGGTGTTATATGGCTACACCTTC.

The chain carries TRBV19 and TRBJ1-1; perhaps TRBD1 as D (5 bases). CDR3 size: 14 residues. V was shortened by 4 bases and J by 0 bases, with 9 bases between the two germline ends. CDR1 is LNHDA, CDR2 SQIVND, per germline (reference sequence). CDR3 nucleotides: TGTGCCAGTAGTAGGGGCCTCATGAACACTGAAGCTTTCTTT. Its translation: CASSRGLMNTEAFF.

This clone occurred a few times. This chain links TRBV19 with TRBJ1-6; D is ambiguous. CDR1 is LNHDA, CDR2 SQIVND, per germline (reference sequence). The V end was cut by 5 bases, the J end by 0 bases, with 11 bases between. The CDR3 is 16 amino acids. The CDR3 loop reads CASSVRRSSYNSPLHF. DNA of the CDR3: TGTGCCAGTAGTGTCCGTCGGAGCTCCTATAATTCACCCCTCCACTTT.